This T cell receptor beta chain is drawn from a study of blood T cell repertoires in COVID-19. Trimming at V came to 5 bases and at J to 7 bases, leaving 6 bases not matched to a gene. The CDR3 length is 14 residues. CDR1 SGHTA and CDR2 FQGNSA come from the germline V gene. Sequencing was performed with immunoSEQ multiplex PCR; in TCRdb, only in-frame clones are kept and a portion is missing. The repertoire holds 250,000 to 300,000 clones, with 75% to 90% as singletons. J is TRBJ2-1 and V is TRBV7-2; TRBD2 aligns across 9 bases. This sequence originates from a woman aged 40 to 50 who had recovered from COVID-19. Specimen: peripheral blood. CDR3 region: CASSPRLAANEQFF. The CDR3 coding sequence is TGTGCCAGCAGCCCTCGACTAGCGGCTAATGAGCAGTTCTTC.